This T cell receptor beta chain was recovered during a study of OX40 agonist ivuxolimab in advanced cancers. Study background: The drug used for patients, ivuxolimab, was an agonistic anti-OX40 (CD134) antibody. Subjects had a mean age of 60 years, with a range of 23 to 79; around 84% were male. Partial responses were achieved by three patients, of whom one had hepatocellular carcinoma and two had cutaneous melanoma.

The sampling schedule covered blood at baseline, cycle 4 day 1, and cycle 7 day 1. Profiling relied on immunoSEQ multiplex PCR, and the TCRdb table lists in-frame clones only, not all of them. The sample carries about 77,000 clones, around 94% recorded once. Sequenced material: CD4+ or CD8+ T cells sorted from blood, taken in a trial of the OX40 agonist ivuxolimab. The source of this sequence is an adult with an advanced solid tumor such as melanoma, head and neck, liver or kidney cancer.

CDR3 nucleotides: TGTGCCAGCAGCCAGCTAGCGCCTCGCGGGGGCACCGGGGAGCTGTTTTTT. As protein: CASSQLAPRGGTGELFF. The V gene is TRBV7-2, the J gene TRBJ2-2; 7 nucleotides line up with TRBD2. With V trimmed by 5 bases and J by 4 bases, 13 bases remained unmatched. The CDR3 runs 17 residues. The V gene's germline CDR1 is SGHTA and CDR2 FQGNSA.